This T cell receptor (beta chain) is from a study of Graves' ophthalmopathy and Graves' hyperthyroidism. Across the study: Ophthalmopathy absent within 18 months of follow-up marked hyperthyroidism as stable.

The study amplified TCR beta CDR3 regions using RNA transcripts. The authors performed first-round RT-PCR with HTBI primers and then a second-round multiplex PCR. TCRdb processed the multiplex PCR reads anew with MiXCR; each CDR3 protein has one entry. The sample lists about 500,000 distinct CDR3 sequences; less than 40% were seen once. The origin of this receptor is an adult man with Graves' hyperthyroidism. Sequenced material: peripheral blood or thyroid tissue (not recorded which).

The CDR3 coding sequence is TGTGCCATCAGTGAACAGGGGGATGGCCCAGTGGCTCAGGGCCCCTATGGCTACACCTTC. Amino acids: CAISEQGDGPVAQGPYGYTF. The J gene is TRBJ1-2, the V gene TRBV10-3; TRBD1 matches at 8 bases. Trimming at V came to 3 bases and at J to 4 bases, leaving 22 bases not matched to a gene. The CDR3 totals 20 residues. Germline V gives CDR1 ENHRY, CDR2 SYGVKD.